The clone carrying this T cell receptor beta chain has a count of ten or more. Time point specified: persistent/refractory GD, antithyroid drugs over 5 years with positive TRAb. PBMC RNA served as the TCR library source. V was cut by 8 bases and J by 3 bases, with 19 bases left in between. The CDR3 totals 15 residues. The sample is drawn from a study of regulatory T cells in long-lasting Graves disease. Study as a whole: To qualify as persistent, Graves' disease required over 5 years of antithyroid drugs with positive TSH receptor antibodies.

Relying on iRepertoire HTBI primers and Arm-PCR of CDR3 regions, the team built TCR beta libraries. From the multiplex PCR reads, TCRdb called clonotypes with MiXCR, one entry per CDR3 protein. This sample yields hundreds of thousands of distinct CDR3 sequences, of which about 22% are seen a single time; about 6.6% belongs to the top ten. This chain uses TRBV12-3 or TRBV12-4 with TRBJ1-2, with no clear D. Sequencing was performed on peripheral blood mononuclear cells (PBMCs), taken when the disease was refractory, from a patient treated with antithyroid drugs. The receptor comes from a female donor with Graves disease. CDR3 coding DNA: TGTGCCAGCGGTCCACAAGAGTCAATATACTATGGCTACACCTTC. This sequence encodes CASGPQESIYYGYTF.